This entry is about one T cell receptor (beta chain). Unique molecular identifiers were used to barcode this TCRbeta library. TCRdb reanalysed the PCR reads using MiXCR and keeps one entry per CDR3 protein. This table holds around 500,000 distinct CDR3 sequences, approximately 22% found once. The data belong to a study of T-cell reconstitution after alpha-beta-depleted transplantation in children. Germline assignment: CDR1 SQVTM and CDR2 ANQGSEA. The CDR3 length is 15 residues. V lost 1 base to trimming and J lost 8 bases; unmatched junction nucleotides: 10. The sample consisted of PBMCs, mostly from graft donor cells, taken 360 days after TCRalphabeta/CD19-depleted stem cell transplant. The clonotype originates from a boy under two years old who had a stem cell transplant for acute myeloid leukemia, so the T cells may come from the graft donor. The genes are TRBV29-1 and TRBJ2-1; TRBD2 aligns across 8 bases. The CDR3 protein is CSVEVRGGGLHEQFF. CDR3 coding DNA: TGCAGCGTTGAAGTCCGGGGGGGAGGTCTTCATGAGCAGTTCTTC.